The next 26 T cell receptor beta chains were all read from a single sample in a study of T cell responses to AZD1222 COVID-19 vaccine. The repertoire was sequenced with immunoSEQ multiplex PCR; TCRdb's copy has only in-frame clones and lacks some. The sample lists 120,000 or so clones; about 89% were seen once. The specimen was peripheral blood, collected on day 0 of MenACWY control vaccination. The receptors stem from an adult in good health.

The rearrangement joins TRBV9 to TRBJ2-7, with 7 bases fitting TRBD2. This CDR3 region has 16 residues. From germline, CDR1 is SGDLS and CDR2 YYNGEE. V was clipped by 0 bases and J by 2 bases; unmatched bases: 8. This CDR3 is CASSVGASGATYEQYF. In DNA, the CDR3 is TGTGCCAGCAGCGTAGGGGCTAGCGGAGCCACCTACGAGCAGTACTTC.

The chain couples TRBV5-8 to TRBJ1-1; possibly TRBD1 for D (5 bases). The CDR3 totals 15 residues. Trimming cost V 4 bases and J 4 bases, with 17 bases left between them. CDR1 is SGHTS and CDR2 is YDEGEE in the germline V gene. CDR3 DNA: TGTGCCAGCAGCCCCGTGTTGGGACTTCTCACTGAAGCTTTCTTT. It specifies CASSPVLGLLTEAFF. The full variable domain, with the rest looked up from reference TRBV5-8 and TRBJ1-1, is EAGVTQSPTHLIKTRGQQATLRCSPISGHTSVYWYQQALGLGLQFLLWYDEGEERNRGNFPPRFSGRQFPNYSSELNVNALELEDSALYLCASSPVLGLLTEAFFGQGTRLTVV.

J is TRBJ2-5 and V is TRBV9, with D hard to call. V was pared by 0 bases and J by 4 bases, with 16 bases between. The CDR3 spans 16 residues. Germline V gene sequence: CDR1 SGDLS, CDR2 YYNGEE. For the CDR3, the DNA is TGTGCCAGCAGCGTAGCGGGCATGCCGTGGGGAGAGACCCAGTACTTC. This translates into CASSVAGMPWGETQYF.

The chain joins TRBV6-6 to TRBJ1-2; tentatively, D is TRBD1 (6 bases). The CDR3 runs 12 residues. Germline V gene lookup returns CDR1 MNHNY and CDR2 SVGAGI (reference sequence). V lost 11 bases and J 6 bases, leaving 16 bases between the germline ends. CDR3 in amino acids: CAGAGAPDGYTF. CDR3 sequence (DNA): TGTGCCGGGGCGGGGGCGCCGGATGGCTACACCTTC.

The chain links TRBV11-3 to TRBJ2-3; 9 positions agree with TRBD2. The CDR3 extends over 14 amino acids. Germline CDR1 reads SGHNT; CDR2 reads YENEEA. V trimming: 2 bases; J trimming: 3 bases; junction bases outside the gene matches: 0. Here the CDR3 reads CASSLSGRTDTQYF. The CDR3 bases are TGTGCCAGCAGCTTAAGCGGGAGGACAGATACGCAGTATTTT.

Here the CDR3 reads CASSLAGTGWSPNSPLHF. The CDR3 DNA is TGTGCCAGCAGCTTGGCCGGGACAGGGTGGTCGCCCAATTCACCCCTCCACTTT. The V call is TRBV5-4, the J call TRBJ1-6, with TRBD1 matching over 9 bases. The CDR3 is 18 amino acids. Germline assignment: CDR1 SGHNT and CDR2 YYREEE (reference sequence). Trimming cost V 0 bases and J 7 bases; bases outside gene matches: 11. The whole variable domain, remainder taken from reference TRBV5-4 and TRBJ1-6, is ETGVTQSPTHLIKTRGQQVTLRCSSQSGHNTVSWYQQALGQGPQFIFQYYREEENGRGNFPPRFSGLQFPNYSSELNVNALELDDSALYLCASSLAGTGWSPNSPLHFGNGTRLTVT.

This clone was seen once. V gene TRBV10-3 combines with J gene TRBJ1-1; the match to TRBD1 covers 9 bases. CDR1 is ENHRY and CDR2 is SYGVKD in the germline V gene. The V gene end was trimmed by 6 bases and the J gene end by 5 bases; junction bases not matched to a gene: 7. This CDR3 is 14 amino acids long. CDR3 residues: CAISLQGAGTEAFF. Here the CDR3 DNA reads TGTGCCATCAGCCTACAGGGGGCAGGTACTGAAGCTTTCTTT.

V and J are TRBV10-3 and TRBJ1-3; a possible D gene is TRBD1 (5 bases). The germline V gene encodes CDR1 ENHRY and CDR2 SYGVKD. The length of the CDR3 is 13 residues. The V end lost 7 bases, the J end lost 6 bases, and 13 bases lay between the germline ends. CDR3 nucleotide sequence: TGTGCCATCATGGGGGAGGAGGAAAACACCATATATTTT. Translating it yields CAIMGEEENTIYF.

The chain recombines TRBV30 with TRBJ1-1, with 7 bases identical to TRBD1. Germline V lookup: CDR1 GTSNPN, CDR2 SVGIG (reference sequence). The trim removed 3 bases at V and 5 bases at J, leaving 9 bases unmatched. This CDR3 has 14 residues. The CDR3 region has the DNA TGTGCCTGGAGCCCAGCAGGGGGATGGACTGAAGCTTTCTTT. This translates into CAWSPAGGWTEAFF.

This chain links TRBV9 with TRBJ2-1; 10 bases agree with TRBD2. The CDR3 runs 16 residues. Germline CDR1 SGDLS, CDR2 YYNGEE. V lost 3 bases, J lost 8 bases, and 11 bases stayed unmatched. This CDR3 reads CASSDGLAGGWDEQFF. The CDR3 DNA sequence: TGTGCCAGCAGCGACGGATTAGCGGGAGGTTGGGATGAGCAGTTCTTC.

The DNA of the CDR3 is TGCGCCAGCAGCTTCTCCGGGACAGGGCAATACGAGCAGTACTTC. Its translation: CASSFSGTGQYEQYF. This sequence joins TRBV5-1 and TRBJ2-7; 9 bases are shared with TRBD1. In germline, CDR1 is SGHRS, CDR2 YFSETQ. This CDR3 comprises 15 residues. The junction had 7 bases not matched to a gene; V was cut back by 2 bases and J by 4 bases.

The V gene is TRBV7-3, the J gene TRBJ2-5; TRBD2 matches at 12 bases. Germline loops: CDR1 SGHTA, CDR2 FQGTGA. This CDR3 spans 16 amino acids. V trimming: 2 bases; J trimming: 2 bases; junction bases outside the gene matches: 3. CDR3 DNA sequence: TGTGCCAGCAGCTTAGGACTAGCGGGAAGTCAAGAGACCCAGTACTTC. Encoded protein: CASSLGLAGSQETQYF.

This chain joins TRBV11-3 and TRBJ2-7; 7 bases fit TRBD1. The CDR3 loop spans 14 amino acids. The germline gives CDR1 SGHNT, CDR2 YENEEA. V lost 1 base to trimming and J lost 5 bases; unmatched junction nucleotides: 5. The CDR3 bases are TGTGCCAGCAGCTTAGGGGGACAGCACAACGAGCAGTACTTC. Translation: CASSLGGQHNEQYF.

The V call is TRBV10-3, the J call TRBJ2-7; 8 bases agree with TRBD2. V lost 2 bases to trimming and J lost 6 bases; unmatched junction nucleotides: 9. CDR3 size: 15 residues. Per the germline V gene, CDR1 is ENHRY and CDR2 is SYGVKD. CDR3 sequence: CAISENGRGMSEQYF. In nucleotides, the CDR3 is TGTGCCATCAGTGAGAACGGGAGGGGCATGTCCGAGCAGTACTTC.

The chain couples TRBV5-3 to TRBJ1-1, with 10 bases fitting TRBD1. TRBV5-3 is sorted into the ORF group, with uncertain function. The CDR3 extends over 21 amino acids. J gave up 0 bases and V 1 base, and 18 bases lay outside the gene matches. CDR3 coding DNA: TGTGCCAGAAGCTTGTGGCACGACAGGGGGCACGAGGCAACGGTGAACACTGAAGCTTTCTTT. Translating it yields CARSLWHDRGHEATVNTEAFF.

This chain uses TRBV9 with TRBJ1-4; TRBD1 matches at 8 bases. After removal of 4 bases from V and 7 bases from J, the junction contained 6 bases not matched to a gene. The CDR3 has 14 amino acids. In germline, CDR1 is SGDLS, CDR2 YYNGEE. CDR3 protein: CASSIGQGGEKLFF. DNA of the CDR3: TGTGCCAGCAGCATCGGACAGGGAGGTGAAAAACTGTTTTTT.

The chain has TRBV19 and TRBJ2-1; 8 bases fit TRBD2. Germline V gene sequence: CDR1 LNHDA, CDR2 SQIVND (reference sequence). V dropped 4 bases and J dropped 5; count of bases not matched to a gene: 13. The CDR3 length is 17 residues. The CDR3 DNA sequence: TGTGCCAGTAGTAGAGACATTGGGACTAGGTATAACAATGAGCAGTTCTTC. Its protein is CASSRDIGTRYNNEQFF. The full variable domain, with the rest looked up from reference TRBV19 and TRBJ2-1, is DGGITQSPKYLFRKEGQNVTLSCEQNLNHDAMYWYRQDPGQGLRLIYYSQIVNDFQKGDIAEGYSVSREKKESFPLTVTSAQKNPTAFYLCASSRDIGTRYNNEQFFGPGTRLTVL.

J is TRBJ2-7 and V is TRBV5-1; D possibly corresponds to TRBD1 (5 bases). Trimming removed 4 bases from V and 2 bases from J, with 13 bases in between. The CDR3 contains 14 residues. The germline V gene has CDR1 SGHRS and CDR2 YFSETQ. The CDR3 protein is CASSVIDRTYEQYF. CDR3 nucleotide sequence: TGCGCCAGCAGCGTAATAGACAGAACCTACGAGCAGTACTTC.

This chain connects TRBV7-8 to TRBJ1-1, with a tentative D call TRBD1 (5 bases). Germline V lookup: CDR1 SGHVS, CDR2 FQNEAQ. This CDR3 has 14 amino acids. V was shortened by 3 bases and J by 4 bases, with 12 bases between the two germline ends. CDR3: CASSFLDTGTEAFF. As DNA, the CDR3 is TGTGCCAGCAGCTTTCTGGACACGGGCACTGAAGCTTTCTTT.

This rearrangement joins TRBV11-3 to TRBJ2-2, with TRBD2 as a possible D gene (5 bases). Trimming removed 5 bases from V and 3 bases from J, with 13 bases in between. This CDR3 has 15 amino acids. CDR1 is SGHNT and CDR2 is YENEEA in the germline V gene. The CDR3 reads CASSATGVDTGELFF. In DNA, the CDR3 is TGTGCCAGCAGCGCCACCGGGGTAGACACCGGGGAGCTGTTTTTT.

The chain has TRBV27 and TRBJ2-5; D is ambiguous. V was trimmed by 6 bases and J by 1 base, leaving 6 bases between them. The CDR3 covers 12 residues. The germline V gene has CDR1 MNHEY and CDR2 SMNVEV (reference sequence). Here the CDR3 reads CASRGFQETQYF. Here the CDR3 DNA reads TGTGCCAGCAGGGGGTTCCAAGAGACCCAGTACTTC.

DNA of the CDR3: TGTGCCAGCAGCTTGGGTACCGGCGCTGGAAGTGGCTACACCTTC. It specifies CASSLGTGAGSGYTF. This rearrangement joins TRBV5-4 to TRBJ1-2; D remains ambiguous. The germline CDR1 and CDR2 sequences are SGHNT and YYREEE (reference sequence). The V gene lost 0 bases and the J gene lost 7 bases, with 16 bases spanning the gap. The CDR3 covers 15 residues. The full variable domain, with the rest looked up from reference TRBV5-4 and TRBJ1-2, is ETGVTQSPTHLIKTRGQQVTLRCSSQSGHNTVSWYQQALGQGPQFIFQYYREEENGRGNFPPRFSGLQFPNYSSELNVNALELDDSALYLCASSLGTGAGSGYTFGSGTRLTVV.

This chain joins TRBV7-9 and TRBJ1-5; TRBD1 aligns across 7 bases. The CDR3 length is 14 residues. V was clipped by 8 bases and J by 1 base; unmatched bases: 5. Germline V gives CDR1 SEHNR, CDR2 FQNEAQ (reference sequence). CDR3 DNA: TGTGCCAGCCAGACAGGGTCCAGCAATCAGCCCCAGCATTTT. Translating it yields CASQTGSSNQPQHF.

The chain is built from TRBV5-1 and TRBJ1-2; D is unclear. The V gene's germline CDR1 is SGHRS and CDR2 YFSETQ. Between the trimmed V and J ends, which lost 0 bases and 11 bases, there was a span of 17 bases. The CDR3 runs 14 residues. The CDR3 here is CASSLGEVYSEYTF. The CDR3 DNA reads TGCGCCAGCAGCTTGGGTGAAGTCTACTCGGAATACACCTTC.

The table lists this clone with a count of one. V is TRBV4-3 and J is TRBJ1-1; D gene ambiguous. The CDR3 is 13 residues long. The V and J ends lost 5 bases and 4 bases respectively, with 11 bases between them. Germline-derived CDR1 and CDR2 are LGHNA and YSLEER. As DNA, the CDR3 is TGCGCCAGCAGCGGCCGGGCGGGCACTGAAGCTTTCTTT. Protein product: CASSGRAGTEAFF.

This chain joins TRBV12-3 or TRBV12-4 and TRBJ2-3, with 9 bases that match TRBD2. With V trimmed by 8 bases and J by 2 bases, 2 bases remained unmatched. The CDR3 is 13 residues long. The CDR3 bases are TGTGCCAGCGGGACTAGCCTCACAGATACGCAGTATTTT. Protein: CASGTSLTDTQYF.